Below, 8 T cell receptor beta chains from the same sample are listed, as sequenced in a study of identical twins. Via MiXCR, TCRdb re-called the 5' RACE reads, giving one row per CDR3 protein. This table holds about 900,000 distinct CDR3 sequences, roughly an eighth found once. In addition, the sample was reused for a study of yellow fever vaccine responses in identical twins.

The sequencing sample was made of PBMCs. The receptors were gathered from a woman aged 18-30 years in good health.

Ten or more counts support this clonotype. The chain combines TRBV12-3 or TRBV12-4 with TRBJ2-7; tentative D call: TRBD1 (5 bases). The CDR3 runs 14 residues. Trimming took 2 bases from V and 2 from J, leaving 10 bases between them. The CDR3 here is CASSLNQGPYEQYF. The CDR3 DNA sequence: TGTGCCAGCAGTTTAAATCAGGGTCCCTACGAGCAGTACTTC.

In its sample, this clonotype was seen once. The rearrangement joins TRBV7-9 to TRBJ2-7; 9 bases are shared with TRBD1. Germline CDR1 is SEHNR and CDR2 is FQNEAQ (reference sequence). The CDR3 runs 14 residues. V dropped 0 bases and J dropped 7; count of bases not matched to a gene: 4. In DNA form, the CDR3 reads TGTGCCAGCAGCTTAGCACAGGGGGCGCGAGAGCAGTACTTC. It is translated as CASSLAQGAREQYF.

This clonotype showed up just a few times. The rearrangement joins TRBV23-1 to TRBJ2-1; 16 nucleotides agree with TRBD2. TRBV23-1 is given ORF status, its function remaining uncertain. V was clipped by 0 bases and J by 6 bases; unmatched bases: 5. The CDR3 is made up of 18 amino acids. Here the CDR3 reads CASSQSGLAGGQGNEQFF. The CDR3 DNA reads TGCGCCAGCAGTCAATCGGGACTAGCGGGGGGGCAGGGCAATGAGCAGTTCTTC.

This clonotype was seen a few times. V is TRBV14 and J is TRBJ2-4; 13 nucleotides align to TRBD2. Unmatched junction bases numbered 2, after V lost 1 base and J lost 11 bases. The germline V gene has CDR1 SGHDN and CDR2 FVKESK. The CDR3 has 14 amino acids. The CDR3 DNA follows: TGTGCCAGCAGCCAAGTACTAGCGGGAGGGGTTCAGTACTTC. Translating it yields CASSQVLAGGVQYF. The full variable domain, in which reference TRBV14 and TRBJ2-4 provide the parts outside the CDR3, is EAGVTQFPSHSVIEKGQTVTLRCDPISGHDNLYWYRRVMGKEIKFLLHFVKESKQDESGMPNNRFLAERTGGTYSTLKVQPAELEDSGVYFCASSQVLAGGVQYFGAGTRLSVL.

In this sample, this clonotype turned up many times. The rearrangement uses TRBV11-2 and TRBJ2-3; no reliable D call. V lost 1 base to trimming and J lost 4 bases, with 12 bases between them. The length of the CDR3 is 15 residues. Germline lookup yields CDR1 SGHAT and CDR2 FQNNGV. This CDR3 is CASSLGGGRADTQYF. The CDR3 DNA is TGTGCCAGCAGCTTAGGAGGTGGCCGGGCAGATACGCAGTATTTT.

This clonotype was picked up a small number of times. The J gene is TRBJ1-2, the V gene TRBV7-2; 7 nucleotides align to TRBD1. The germline gives CDR1 SGHTA, CDR2 FQGNSA. The V and J ends lost 2 bases and 8 bases, in that order; junction bases with no gene match: 5. This CDR3 has 13 residues. In nucleotides, the CDR3 is TGTGCCAGCAGCTTATTCAGGGGGGGCGGCTACACCTTC. Translated, it gives CASSLFRGGGYTF.

The rearrangement uses TRBV12-3 or TRBV12-4 and TRBJ1-2, with 9 bases identical to TRBD1. J gave up 7 bases and V 5 bases, and 8 bases lay outside the gene matches. This CDR3 is 14 amino acids long. The CDR3 coding sequence is TGTGCCAGCAGTGATTCCGGGACAGGGATTGGCTACACCTTC. Translating it yields CASSDSGTGIGYTF.

V and J are TRBV9 and TRBJ1-4; D unresolved. Germline V gives CDR1 SGDLS, CDR2 YYNGEE. The CDR3 has 16 residues. V dropped 1 base and J dropped 3 bases, with 13 bases sitting between them. The chain's CDR3 is CASSVSGQNPNEKLFF. CDR3 coding DNA: TGTGCCAGCAGCGTAAGCGGGCAGAATCCTAATGAAAAACTGTTTTTT.